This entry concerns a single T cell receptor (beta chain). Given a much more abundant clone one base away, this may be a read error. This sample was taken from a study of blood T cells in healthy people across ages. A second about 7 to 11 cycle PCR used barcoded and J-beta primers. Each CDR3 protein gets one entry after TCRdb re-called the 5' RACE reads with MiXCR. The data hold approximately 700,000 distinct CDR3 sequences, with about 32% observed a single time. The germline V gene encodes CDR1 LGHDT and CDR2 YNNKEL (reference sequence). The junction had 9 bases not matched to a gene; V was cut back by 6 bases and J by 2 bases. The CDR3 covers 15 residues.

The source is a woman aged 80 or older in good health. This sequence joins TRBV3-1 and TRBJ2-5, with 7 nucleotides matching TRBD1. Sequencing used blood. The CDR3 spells CASSYAETGQETQYF. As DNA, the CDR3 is TGTGCCAGCAGTTACGCCGAGACAGGGCAAGAGACCCAGTACTTC.